One and the same sample provided the 23 T cell receptor beta chains below, sequenced in a study of cytomegalovirus exposure and HLA in healthy donors. This PCR relied on a set of 60 Vbeta primers and 13 Jbeta primers. Clones were sequenced by immunoSEQ multiplex PCR, and TCRdb holds only the in-frame ones, with some missing. The sample contains approximately 160,000 clones, 68% of which appear only once. The sequenced sample was PBMCs. These TCRs come from a woman between 40 and 50 years old in good health and CMV-seropositive.

The chain uses TRBV6-6 and TRBJ1-5, with D tentatively TRBD1 (5 bases). The germline V and J ends were trimmed by 2 bases and 8 bases, with 16 bases remaining between them. The CDR3 extends over 15 amino acids. From germline, CDR1 is MNHNY and CDR2 SVGAGI (reference sequence). CDR3 in amino acids: CASSYLAGFTEPQHF. The CDR3 bases are TGTGCCAGCAGTTACCTCGCAGGGTTTACGGAGCCCCAGCATTTT.

CDR3 sequence: CATSIPPGLAGGAIYNEQFF. The DNA of the CDR3 is TGTGCCACCAGCATCCCTCCCGGACTAGCGGGAGGAGCGATCTACAATGAGCAGTTCTTC. The chain carries TRBV15 and TRBJ2-1; 14 bases line up with TRBD2. CDR1 and CDR2 (germline): LNHNV, YYDKDF (reference sequence). The CDR3 sequence is 20 residues long. V was pared by 4 bases and J by 3 bases, with 14 bases of the junction left unmatched.

This rearrangement joins TRBV6-5 to TRBJ2-3; 9 nucleotides align to TRBD2. Germline loops: CDR1 MNHEY, CDR2 SVGAGI. The CDR3 sequence is 15 residues long. J gave up 1 base and V 2 bases, and 1 base lay outside the gene matches. CDR3 sequence: CASSYRTSGTDTQYF. The DNA of the CDR3 is TGTGCCAGCAGTTACAGGACTAGCGGCACAGATACGCAGTATTTT.

Only a few counts were recorded for this clone. V usage is TRBV5-4 and J usage is TRBJ2-1; 8 positions agree with TRBD1. Germline CDR1 reads SGHNT; CDR2 reads YYREEE (reference sequence). Unmatched junction bases numbered 6, after V lost 2 bases and J lost 5 bases. The CDR3 contains 15 residues. Written as DNA, the CDR3 is TGTGCCAGCAGCTTTAACAGGGGGGTAGACAATGAGCAGTTCTTC. It specifies CASSFNRGVDNEQFF.

The chain combines TRBV15 with TRBJ1-5, with D possibly TRBD1 on 5 matching bases. Germline values: CDR1 LNHNV, CDR2 YYDKDF (reference sequence). The V end was cut by 0 bases, the J end by 9 bases, with 15 bases between. The CDR3 extends over 15 amino acids. CDR3 protein: CATSRDRGPGWPQHF. The CDR3 bases are TGTGCCACCAGCAGAGATAGGGGCCCTGGATGGCCCCAGCATTTT.

The chain uses TRBV11-1 and TRBJ2-1; 8 bases agree with TRBD2. CDR1 SGHAT and CDR2 FQDESV come from the germline V gene (reference sequence). This CDR3 comprises 15 residues. Unmatched junction bases numbered 11, after V lost 5 bases and J lost 8 bases. CDR3 region: CASSPSGGAWDEQFF. The DNA of the CDR3 is TGTGCCAGCAGCCCCTCGGGGGGGGCCTGGGATGAGCAGTTCTTC.

V and J are TRBV7-2 and TRBJ2-3; D is ambiguous. This CDR3 is built from 14 residues. V dropped 2 bases and J dropped 1 base, with 7 bases sitting between them. CDR1 SGHTA and CDR2 FQGNSA come from the germline V gene. CDR3 amino acids: CASSLQRGTDTQYF. CDR3 coding DNA: TGTGCCAGCAGCTTACAGCGCGGCACAGATACGCAGTATTTT.

V and J are TRBV5-1 and TRBJ2-5; TRBD1 is a possible D gene (6 bases). The length of the CDR3 is 13 residues. With 3 bases removed from V and 2 bases from J, the gap between germline ends came to 8 bases. Germline assignment: CDR1 SGHRS and CDR2 YFSETQ. The CDR3 here is CASSWTAQETQYF. As DNA, the CDR3 is TGCGCCAGCAGCTGGACAGCGCAAGAGACCCAGTACTTC.

This sequence joins TRBV28 and TRBJ2-3, with 7 bases fitting TRBD2. The germline V gene encodes CDR1 MDHEN and CDR2 SYDVKM. This CDR3 is 18 amino acids long. V shed 3 bases and J 5 bases; nucleotides not matched to a gene: 17. This chain's CDR3 is CASSLPQTGTREVDTQYF. In DNA form, the CDR3 reads TGTGCCAGCAGTTTGCCTCAGACCGGGACCCGGGAGGTAGATACGCAGTATTTT. Using reference TRBV28 and TRBJ2-3 for the parts outside the CDR3, the full variable domain is DVKVTQSSRYLVKRTGEKVFLECVQDMDHENMFWYRQDPGLGLRLIYFSYDVKMKEKGDIPEGYSVSREKKERFSLILESASTNQTSMYLCASSLPQTGTREVDTQYFGPGTRLTVL.

J is TRBJ2-3 and V is TRBV5-6; 9 bases map to TRBD1. The CDR3 is 15 residues long. J was trimmed by 4 bases and V by 0 bases; bases with no gene match: 3. Germline V lookup: CDR1 SGHDT, CDR2 YYEEEE. The CDR3 DNA sequence: TGTGCCAGCAGCTTGGAGGGACAGGGCGCAGATACGCAGTATTTT. Protein sequence: CASSLEGQGADTQYF. Full variable domain (outside the CDR3, taken from reference TRBV5-6 and TRBJ2-3): DAGVTQSPTHLIKTRGQQVTLRCSPKSGHDTVSWYQQALGQGPQFIFQYYEEEERQRGNFPDRFSGHQFPNYSSELNVNALLLGDSALYLCASSLEGQGADTQYFGPGTRLTVL.

This rearrangement joins TRBV11-3 to TRBJ2-3; TRBD2 matches at 12 bases. The trim removed 5 bases at V and 4 bases at J, leaving 7 bases unmatched. CDR3 size: 16 residues. Germline CDR1 SGHNT, CDR2 YENEEA. The CDR3 bases are TGTGCCAGCAGCCGACTAGCGGGAGACGTGCCAGATACGCAGTATTTT. It codes for CASSRLAGDVPDTQYF.

This chain links TRBV6-5 with TRBJ2-7; D may be TRBD2 (7 bases). Germline lookup yields CDR1 MNHEY and CDR2 SVGAGI. V lost 5 bases and J lost 3, with 17 bases in between. This CDR3 contains 15 residues. In DNA, the CDR3 is TGTGCCAGCAGTCCCCCCGGGGGGCTCTTCTACGAGCAGTACTTC. This translates into CASSPPGGLFYEQYF.

The genes are TRBV6-5 and TRBJ1-3; D is possibly TRBD1 (5 bases). Germline loops: CDR1 MNHEY, CDR2 SVGAGI. This CDR3 has 14 residues. V shed 6 bases and J shed 6 bases, with 15 bases lying between them. The DNA of the CDR3 is TGTGCCAGCAGCCTGGACACGGTATCAAACACCATATATTTT. It specifies CASSLDTVSNTIYF.

This chain uses TRBV4-3 with TRBJ2-3; the match to TRBD2 covers 9 bases. CDR1 and CDR2 from the germline V gene are LGHNA and YSLEER. The V gene end was trimmed by 0 bases and the J gene end by 5 bases; junction bases not matched to a gene: 12. The CDR3 totals 18 residues. This CDR3 reads CASSQDLGLAGHGDTQYF. The DNA for the CDR3 is TGCGCCAGCAGCCAAGATCTTGGGCTAGCGGGACATGGAGATACGCAGTATTTT.

The J gene is TRBJ1-4, the V gene TRBV6-5; no clear D. Germline CDR1 reads MNHEY; CDR2 reads SVGAGI. The CDR3 has 16 residues. The ends were cut back, 0 bases at V and 3 bases at J, with 11 bases in the middle. Here the CDR3 reads CASSYSTPGSNEKLFF. The CDR3 DNA reads as TGTGCCAGCAGTTACTCGACCCCAGGATCTAATGAAAAACTGTTTTTT.

The chain couples TRBV28 to TRBJ2-7, with 7 nucleotides matching TRBD1. This CDR3 is 13 amino acids long. Germline V lookup: CDR1 MDHEN, CDR2 SYDVKM. J gave up 8 bases and V 4 bases, and 8 bases lay outside the gene matches. Here the CDR3 reads CASSSGTEYKQYF. The CDR3 region has the DNA TGTGCCAGCAGTTCCGGGACAGAGTACAAGCAGTACTTC.

This chain connects TRBV5-6 to TRBJ1-1, with a tentative D call TRBD1 (6 bases). The CDR3 is made up of 14 amino acids. Germline CDR1 reads SGHDT; CDR2 reads YYEEEE. Trimming took 1 base from V and 5 from J, leaving 12 bases between them. CDR3 loop: CASSLTGGPTEAFF. The CDR3 DNA follows: TGTGCCAGCAGCTTGACGGGGGGGCCGACTGAAGCTTTCTTT.

This clone has more than one count but fewer than ten. CDR3 region: CASSYERAQYF. The CDR3 DNA reads as TGTGCCAGCAGTTACGAGCGAGCGCAGTACTTC. This chain joins TRBV6-6 and TRBJ2-7; D unclear. Germline-derived CDR1 and CDR2 are MNHNY and SVGAGI (reference sequence). Trimming pared 2 bases from V and 9 bases from J, leaving 8 bases between. This CDR3 spans 11 amino acids.

The CDR3 sequence is CATSRSNQPQHF. The CDR3 bases are TGTGCCACCTCTCGGTCCAATCAGCCCCAGCATTTT. The chain is built from TRBV6-5 and TRBJ1-5; no firm D call. Trimming pared 10 bases from V and 3 bases from J, leaving 10 bases between. The CDR3 consists of 12 residues. The germline V gene has CDR1 MNHEY and CDR2 SVGAGI.

This clone occurred a few times. The gene calls are TRBV5-6 and TRBJ2-7, with D possibly matching TRBD1 (6 bases). The CDR3 contains 15 residues. V lost 3 bases and J 3 bases, leaving 16 bases between the germline ends. The germline V gene has CDR1 SGHDT and CDR2 YYEEEE. CDR3 region: CASSSTQGMGYEQYF. CDR3 DNA: TGTGCCAGCAGCTCCACACAGGGCATGGGCTACGAGCAGTACTTC.

The chain joins TRBV7-8 to TRBJ1-2; 8 bases line up with TRBD1. Germline lookup yields CDR1 SGHVS and CDR2 FQNEAQ. Trimming cost V 2 bases and J 7 bases; bases outside gene matches: 9. The CDR3 has 15 residues. The CDR3 here is CASSLRPGGVFGYTF. CDR3 DNA: TGTGCCAGCAGCTTAAGGCCAGGGGGCGTGTTTGGCTACACCTTC.

The chain joins TRBV28 to TRBJ2-7, with D perhaps matching TRBD2 (5 bases). This CDR3 contains 12 residues. The V end was cut by 5 bases, the J end by 2 bases, with 7 bases between. Germline CDR1 MDHEN, CDR2 SYDVKM. The chain's CDR3 is CASSTGTYEQYF. CDR3 nucleotide sequence: TGTGCCAGCAGTACCGGGACCTACGAGCAGTACTTC.

The chain combines TRBV7-9 with TRBJ2-7, with a tentative D call TRBD1 (5 bases). The CDR3 is 14 amino acids. Germline CDR1 and CDR2: SEHNR and FQNEAQ (reference sequence). V was shortened by 5 bases and J by 0 bases, with 11 bases between the two germline ends. The DNA of the CDR3 is TGTGCCAGCAGCCCAGGGTCAAGCTCCTACGAGCAGTACTTC. Residues: CASSPGSSSYEQYF.